This T cell receptor (beta chain) was sequenced in a study of graft-versus-host responses after intestinal transplantation. A remark on this clone: The antigen is not known.

The V gene lost 6 bases and the J gene lost 1 base, with 10 bases spanning the gap. CDR3 length: 14 residues. Germline CDR1 LNHDA, CDR2 SQIVND (reference sequence). The method was immunoSEQ multiplex PCR; TCRdb's version includes in-frame clones alone and lacks a portion of them. This sample yields 90,000 to 120,000 clones, of which roughly 87% are seen a single time; over 0.7% belongs to the top ten. Here the sequenced sample was unstimulated CD4+ T cells sorted from spleen or lymph node cells, taken before intestinal transplant. This TCR came from a human donor who received an intestinal transplant. J is TRBJ2-4 and V is TRBV19; D is undetermined. CDR3 nucleotide sequence: TGTGCCAGTAGATCGTTGCGGGCCAAAAACATTCAGTACTTC. Encoded protein: CASRSLRAKNIQYF.